One T cell receptor beta chain is described in this entry. This specimen belongs to a study of blood T cell repertoires in COVID-19. Turning to the study itself: Nucleic acid was either cDNA or gDNA, and it came from T cells, B-cell-depleted T cells, or PBMCs.

Produced via immunoSEQ multiplex PCR; TCRdb's table is partial and in-frame only. The sample holds approximately 240,000 clones, roughly 87% seen once. In germline, CDR1 is MNHEY, CDR2 SVGAGI. V was pared by 6 bases and J by 1 base, with 4 bases of the junction left unmatched. This CDR3 is built from 14 residues. Those enrolled, adults aged roughly 18 to 90 years, came from 25 or so US areas. Clinical history reported by participants formed the basis on which cohorts were assigned. Sequenced: PBMCs or T cells enriched from blood (not recorded which). This TCR was sampled from a woman younger than 45 with acute COVID-19. The gene calls are TRBV6-5 and TRBJ1-1, with 8 bases fitting TRBD1. The CDR3 DNA reads as TGTGCCAGCAGGCCGGGACAGGAGAACACTGAAGCTTTCTTT. Translation gives CASRPGQENTEAFF.